This TCR beta chain was captured in a study of T cells in Graves' hyperthyroidism and ophthalmopathy. General study findings and limits: A model of 13 V-J pairs discriminated ophthalmopathy from stable hyperthyroidism.

Comment on this clonotype: Its antigen is currently unknown.

TCR beta CDR3 sequences were amplified from RNA transcripts. The TCR CDR3 was amplified in a first-round RT-PCR using the HTBI primer set. TCRdb reprocessed the multiplex PCR reads via MiXCR and lists one record per CDR3 protein. The table has some 500,000 distinct CDR3 sequences, approximately 15% seen once; the top ten hold about 17%. The CDR3 is 16 residues long. From germline, CDR1 is LNHDA and CDR2 SQIVND (reference sequence). Trimming cost V 2 bases and J 1 base, with 14 bases left between them. A patient was excluded if there was uncontrolled infection, other autoimmune disease, pregnancy or lactation. Diagnosing involved the use of clinical symptoms, serum thyroxine and TRAb, thyroid ultrasound and orbital computed tomography.

The sample taken for sequencing was blood. This receptor was obtained from a woman under 30 with Graves' hyperthyroidism. The gene calls are TRBV19 and TRBJ1-2; the D gene is possibly TRBD1 (6 bases). CDR3 protein: CASSIRTATNNYGYTF. The CDR3 DNA reads TGTGCCAGTAGTATAAGGACAGCGACCAATAACTATGGCTACACCTTC. The entire variable domain, with the rest obtained from reference TRBV19 and TRBJ1-2, is as follows: DGGITQSPKYLFRKEGQNVTLSCEQNLNHDAMYWYRQDPGQGLRLIYYSQIVNDFQKGDIAEGYSVSREKKESFPLTVTSAQKNPTAFYLCASSIRTATNNYGYTFGSGTRLTVV.